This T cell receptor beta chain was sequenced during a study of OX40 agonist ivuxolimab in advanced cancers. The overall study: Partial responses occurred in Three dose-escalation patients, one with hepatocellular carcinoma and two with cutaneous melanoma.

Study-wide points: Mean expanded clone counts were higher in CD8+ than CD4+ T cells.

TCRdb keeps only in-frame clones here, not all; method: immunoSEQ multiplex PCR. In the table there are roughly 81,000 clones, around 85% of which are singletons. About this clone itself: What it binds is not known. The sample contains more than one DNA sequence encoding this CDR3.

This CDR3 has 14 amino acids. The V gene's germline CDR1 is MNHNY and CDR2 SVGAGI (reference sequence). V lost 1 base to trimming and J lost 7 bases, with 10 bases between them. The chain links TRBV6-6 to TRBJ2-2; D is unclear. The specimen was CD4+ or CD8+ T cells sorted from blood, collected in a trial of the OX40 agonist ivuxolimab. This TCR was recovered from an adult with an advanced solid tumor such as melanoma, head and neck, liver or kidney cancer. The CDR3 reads CASSYYSADGELFF. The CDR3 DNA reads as TGTGCCAGCAGTTACTACAGCGCGGACGGGGAGCTGTTTTTT.